The clone carrying this T cell receptor (beta chain) was counted at least ten times. Its antigen remains unknown. The data were obtained in a study of T cells after yellow fever vaccination. The study's findings and limits: Relatively few clonotypes were ones that appeared in both CD4 and CD8 compartments. Subsequent booster samples again held most clones from primary vaccination (more than 95% CD4, 85% to 90% CD8). The bulk population could contribute abundant contaminating clonotypes to FACS-sorted repertoires. A weaker but faster secondary response was observed, peaking on day 5 versus 15.

Using its own MiXCR run on the 5' RACE reads, TCRdb lists one record per CDR3 protein. The repertoire holds 110,000 or so distinct CDR3 sequences, about 7.8% seen once, with 2.5% to 3.5% in the top ten. Germline values: CDR1 SGHRS, CDR2 YFSETQ. Between the trimmed V and J ends, which lost 1 base and 0 bases, there was a span of 8 bases. This CDR3 is built from 16 residues. The source was CD4+ T cells sorted from PBMCs, collected about 49 days after the first yellow fever vaccination. This clonotype originated in a man between 18 and 29 years old who received the YFV17D yellow fever vaccine. This sequence joins TRBV5-1 and TRBJ1-6, with D unresolved. Written as DNA, the CDR3 is TGCGCCAGCAGCTTGCGTTCGAGCTCCTATAATTCACCCCTCCACTTT. This translates into CASSLRSSSYNSPLHF.